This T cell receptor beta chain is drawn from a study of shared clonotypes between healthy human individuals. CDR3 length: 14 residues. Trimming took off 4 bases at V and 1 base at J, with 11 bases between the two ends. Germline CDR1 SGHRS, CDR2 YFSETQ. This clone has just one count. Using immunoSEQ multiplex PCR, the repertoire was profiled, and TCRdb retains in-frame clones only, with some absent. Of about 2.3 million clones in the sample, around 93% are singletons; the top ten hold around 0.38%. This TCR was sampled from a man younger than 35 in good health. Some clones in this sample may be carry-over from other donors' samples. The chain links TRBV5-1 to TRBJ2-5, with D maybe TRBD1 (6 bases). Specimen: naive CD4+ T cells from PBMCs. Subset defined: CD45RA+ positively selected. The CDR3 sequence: CASSDWTAQETQYF. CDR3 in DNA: TGCGCCAGCAGCGACTGGACAGCCCAAGAGACCCAGTACTTC.